This TCR beta chain was captured by sequencing in a study of cytomegalovirus exposure and HLA in healthy donors. All the people who gave samples were healthy bone marrow donors. The PCR contained 60 Vbeta and 13 Jbeta primers. The assay was immunoSEQ multiplex PCR, and TCRdb's table has in-frame clones only and misses some. The sample holds 160,000 or so clones, 78% seen once. Study-wide findings and caveats: Researchers left out some V segments, among them TRBV6-2 and TRBV6-3, as indistinguishable.

This clone was counted between two and nine times. The antigen is undetermined. In germline, CDR1 is SGHNT, CDR2 YENEEA. J was trimmed by 3 bases and V by 0 bases; bases with no gene match: 5. This CDR3 has 15 residues. What was sequenced was PBMCs. The chain uses TRBV11-3 and TRBJ2-7; 7 nucleotides agree with TRBD2. The clonotype comes from a woman aged 40 to 50 in good health and CMV-seronegative. The DNA of the CDR3 is TGTGCCAGCAGCTTAGACTCTGGGGGGGGCTACGAGCAGTACTTC. Translating gives CASSLDSGGGYEQYF.